The sequence of this TCR beta chain was determined in a study of neurological immune-mediated disorders. TCRdb re-called the 5' RACE reads through MiXCR, storing one row per CDR3 protein. Altogether 95,000 or so distinct CDR3 sequences are present, 3% to 4.5% being singletons, with the ten largest covering 6%. This clonotype was counted at least ten times. This CDR3 comprises 12 residues. V was clipped by 6 bases and J by 0 bases, with 4 bases between them. The genes are TRBV12-3 or TRBV12-4 and TRBJ2-3; D is unclear. The sequenced sample consisted of PBMCs. The origin of this receptor is a woman under 30 with multiple sclerosis. The CDR3, as DNA: TGTGCCAGCAGCCTCAGCACAGATACGCAGTATTTT. Translated, it gives CASSLSTDTQYF.